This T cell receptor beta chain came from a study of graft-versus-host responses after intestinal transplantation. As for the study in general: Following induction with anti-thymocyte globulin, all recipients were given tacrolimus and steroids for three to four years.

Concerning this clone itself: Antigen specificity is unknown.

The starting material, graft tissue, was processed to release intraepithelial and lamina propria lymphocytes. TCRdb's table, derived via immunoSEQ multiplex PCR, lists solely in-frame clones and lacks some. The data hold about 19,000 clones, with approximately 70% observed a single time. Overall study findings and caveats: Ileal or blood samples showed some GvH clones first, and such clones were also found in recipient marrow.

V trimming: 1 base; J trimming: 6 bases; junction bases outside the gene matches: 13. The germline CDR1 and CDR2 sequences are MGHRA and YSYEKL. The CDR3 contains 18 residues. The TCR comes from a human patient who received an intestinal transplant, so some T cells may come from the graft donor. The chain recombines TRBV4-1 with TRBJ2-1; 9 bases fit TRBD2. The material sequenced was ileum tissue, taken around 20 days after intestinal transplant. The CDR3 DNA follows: TGCGCCAGCAGCCAAGCTCCTCCCGGCCTAGCGGGACCCAATGAGCAGTTCTTC. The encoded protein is CASSQAPPGLAGPNEQFF.